A single sample gave rise to the 8 T cell receptor beta chains below, sequenced in a study of early T cells in non-severe SARS-CoV-2 infection. TCRdb itself ran the 5' RACE reads through MiXCR, one entry per CDR3 protein. Here the sample spans tens of thousands of distinct CDR3 sequences, 7.5% to 9.5% being singletons. The sequences come from whole blood, collected at baseline. These receptors came from an adult who was a healthcare worker with PCR-confirmed SARS-CoV-2 infection or an uninfected control (not recorded which).

This clonotype was detected ten times or more. The chain couples TRBV7-6 to TRBJ2-1; possibly TRBD1 for D (6 bases). From germline, CDR1 is SGHVS and CDR2 FNYEAQ. The CDR3 is 13 amino acids. The V end lost 4 bases, the J end lost 7 bases, and 11 bases lay between the germline ends. The CDR3 region is CASSSRQGNEQFF. In DNA, the CDR3 is TGTGCCAGCAGCTCCCGCCAGGGGAATGAGCAGTTCTTC.

This clonotype has more than one count but fewer than ten. The junction departs from germline at one end; a sequencing error may be responsible. The chain employs TRBV7-7 and TRBJ2-6, with D uncertain. The CDR3 has 16 amino acids. CDR1 is SSHAT, CDR2 FNYEAQ, per germline (reference sequence). The CDR3: CASSLGPGAGANVLTF. The CDR3 DNA follows: TGTGCTAGCAGCTTAGGGCCCGGAGCTGGGGCCAACGTCCTGACTTTC.

The chain couples TRBV5-1 to TRBJ1-6, with D maybe TRBD1 (5 bases). V was shortened by 0 bases and J by 8 bases, with 9 bases between the two germline ends. Germline V gives CDR1 SGHRS, CDR2 YFSETQ. This CDR3 region has 14 residues. The CDR3: CASSLGQRDSPLHF. DNA for the CDR3: TGCGCCAGCAGCTTGGGACAGCGAGATTCACCCCTCCACTTT.

The chain employs TRBV6-5 and TRBJ2-2; TRBD2 matches 9 bases. Germline trimming cut 0 bases from V and 5 bases from J; bases unmatched to any gene: 7. The CDR3 is 17 amino acids. Germline V lookup: CDR1 MNHEY, CDR2 SVGAGI. CDR3 in amino acids: CASSYSTAGGWTGELFF. Written as DNA, the CDR3 is TGTGCCAGCAGTTACTCGACAGCGGGAGGATGGACCGGGGAGCTGTTTTTT.

The sample holds a few counts of this clonotype. The genes are TRBV10-2 and TRBJ2-3, with TRBD2 identical over 7 bases. Germline CDR1 WSHSY, CDR2 SAAADI. V dropped 5 bases and J dropped 5; count of bases not matched to a gene: 10. This CDR3 region has 15 residues. The CDR3 here is CASSLPLAVEDTQYF. CDR3 in DNA: TGCGCCAGCAGTCTTCCCCTAGCGGTGGAAGATACGCAGTATTTT.

This clonotype was seen many times. The chain is built from TRBV7-9 and TRBJ2-1, with 9 bases that match TRBD2. The CDR3 is made up of 12 amino acids. Germline-derived CDR1 and CDR2 are SEHNR and FQNEAQ (reference sequence). V lost 5 bases, J lost 10 bases, and 3 bases stayed unmatched. CDR3 residues: CASSGLALEQFF. In DNA form, the CDR3 reads TGTGCCAGCAGCGGACTAGCGTTAGAGCAGTTCTTC.

This chain connects TRBV11-2 to TRBJ2-7; D perhaps matches TRBD1 (5 bases). Germline V gene sequence: CDR1 SGHAT, CDR2 FQNNGV. Trimming stripped 5 bases from V and 2 bases from J, with 16 bases between. CDR3 size: 15 residues. CDR3 loop: CASSERQPPTYEQYF. The CDR3 DNA follows: TGTGCCAGCAGCGAGAGACAGCCGCCCACCTACGAGCAGTACTTC.

Ten or more counts support this clonotype. This chain uses TRBV10-2 with TRBJ2-3; D gene uncertain. Germline CDR1 WSHSY, CDR2 SAAADI. Trimming shortened V by 2 bases and J by 4 bases, and 10 bases separated the two germline ends. The CDR3 spans 14 residues. This CDR3 is CASSEQSESDTQYF. The CDR3 nucleotides read TGCGCCAGCAGTGAGCAGTCTGAATCAGATACGCAGTATTTT.